A selection of T cell receptor beta chains follows, all from one sample in a study of OX40 agonist ivuxolimab in advanced cancers. The data were produced by immunoSEQ multiplex PCR, yet TCRdb's version contains in-frame clones alone and is incomplete. The data contain about 93,000 clones, 90% to 95% of them seen just once; the ten biggest clones take up roughly 2.6%. The material was CD4+ or CD8+ T cells sorted from blood, obtained in a trial of the OX40 agonist ivuxolimab. The receptors shown here come from an adult with an advanced solid tumor such as melanoma, head and neck, liver or kidney cancer. CDR3s leave out the opening cysteine and the closing phenylalanine or tryptophan. The D gene is left open where the match is weak. Size values are once, few and many counts, or a class for expanded clones, and some rows have none.

TRBJ1-4 | TRBD1 | - | TRBV7-6 | ASSEGGQENNEKLF
TRBJ2-3 | - | - | TRBV19 | ASSHLWSDTQY
TRBJ2-7 | - | - | TRBV7-6 | ASSPTNSPGNYEQY
TRBJ2-5 | - | - | TRBV7-6 | ASSLGGGQETQY
TRBJ1-3 | - | - | TRBV5-6 | ASSLDGPYSGNTIY
TRBJ2-6 | - | - | TRBV2 | ATLTGPLMGANVLT
TRBJ2-2 | - | - | TRBV6-6 | ASSPPTGELF
TRBJ2-7 | - | once | TRBV29-1 | SVLDPGSSYEQY
TRBJ1-1 | - | - | TRBV19 | ASSIGGNTEAF
TRBJ1-1 | TRBD1 | - | TRBV29-1 | SARDRMNTEAF
TRBJ1-4 | TRBD1 | - | TRBV27 | ASRDRAWEKLF